This T cell receptor (beta chain) was profiled in a study of T cell responses to AZD1222 COVID-19 vaccine. Study details: The study pooled second doses at about 4 or about 12 weeks.

This clone was seen a single time. No antigen is known for it. Only in-frame clones appear in the TCRdb table, and some are missing; sequencing was by immunoSEQ multiplex PCR. The sample yields 50,000 to 60,000 clones, about 90% seen once. Overall study findings and caveats: There were repertoire samples only from the period after the peak T cell response. White British donors predominated, females outnumbered males, and clonal diversity was possibly underestimated.

Source: peripheral blood, taken on day 0 of AZD1222 vaccination. The origin of this receptor is an adult in good health.

CDR3 bases: TGCAGCGTTGGAAAGGACGTAAACTATGGCTACACCTTC. It yields the protein CSVGKDVNYGYTF. The gene calls are TRBV29-1 and TRBJ1-2; no clear D. The CDR3 is made up of 13 amino acids. Between the trimmed V and J ends, which lost 4 bases and 2 bases, there was a span of 11 bases. Looked up from germline, CDR1 is SQVTM and CDR2 is ANQGSEA.